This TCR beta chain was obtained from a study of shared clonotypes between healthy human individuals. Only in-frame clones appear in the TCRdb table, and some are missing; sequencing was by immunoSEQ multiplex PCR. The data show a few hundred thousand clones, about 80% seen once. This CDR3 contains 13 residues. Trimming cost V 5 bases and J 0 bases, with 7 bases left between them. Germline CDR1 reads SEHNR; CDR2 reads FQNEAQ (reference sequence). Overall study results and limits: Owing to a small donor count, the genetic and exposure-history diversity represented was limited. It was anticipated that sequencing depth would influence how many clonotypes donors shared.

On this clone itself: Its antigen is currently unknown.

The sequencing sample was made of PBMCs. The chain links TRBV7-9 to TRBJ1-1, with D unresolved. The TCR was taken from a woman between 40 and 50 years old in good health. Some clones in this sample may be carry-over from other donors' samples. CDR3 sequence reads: CASSRLMNTEAFF. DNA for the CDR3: TGTGCCAGCAGCCGTTTAATGAACACTGAAGCTTTCTTT.